The 2 T cell receptor beta chains listed next were all sequenced from one sample in a study of molecular identifiers for immune sequencing clone quantification. One entry per CDR3 protein results from TCRdb running MiXCR on the PCR reads. The sample contains 8,500 to 11,000 distinct CDR3 sequences, roughly a sixth of which appear only once. Sequenced input: naive CD8+ T cells from blood, with Jurkat cell RNA spiked in. Subset denoted: FACS-sorted CD8+CD4-CCR7+CD45RA+ naive T cells. These receptors came from a human donor in good health. Some libraries in this study had Jurkat cell RNA spiked in.

This clonotype qualifies as medium-sized (0.01 to 0.1%). This chain joins TRBV14 and TRBJ2-1; 11 bases line up with TRBD2. The CDR3 has 17 amino acids. The germline gives CDR1 SGHDN, CDR2 FVKESK. After removal of 2 bases from V and 4 bases from J, the junction contained 7 bases not matched to a gene. CDR3 nucleotides: TGTGCCAGCAGCCAACCGGGACTAGCGGTAACGTACAATGAGCAGTTCTTC. Protein product: CASSQPGLAVTYNEQFF.

This clonotype was seen at least ten times. The J gene is TRBJ1-1, the V gene TRBV15, with D maybe TRBD1 (5 bases). Germline CDR1 is LNHNV and CDR2 is YYDKDF (reference sequence). This CDR3 is built from 17 residues. Trimming removed 5 bases at V and 1 base at J, with 20 bases between. This CDR3 reads CATSPMGVQGPNTEAFF. The CDR3 DNA reads TGTGCCACCAGCCCCATGGGGGTTCAGGGACCGAACACTGAAGCTTTCTTT.